The clone carrying this T cell receptor (beta chain) showed up just once. The germline V gene has CDR1 SNHLY and CDR2 FYNNEI. There are 13 residues in the CDR3. V lost 7 bases to trimming and J lost 9 bases, with 13 bases between them. This sample was taken from a study of blood T cell repertoires in COVID-19. Original methodology: Amplifying reference gene primers gave estimates of nucleated cell counts. The table came from immunoSEQ multiplex PCR; TCRdb's copy has only in-frame clones and leaves some out. V and J calls and clone size are given by that table; D and trimming were obtained from the DNA. This table holds 130,000 to 150,000 clones, around four fifths found once.

The specimen sequenced was peripheral blood. This sequence was found in a woman aged 40 to 49 with active or convalescent COVID-19. The V and J genes are TRBV2 and TRBJ1-6, with D possibly being TRBD1 (5 bases). CDR3 bases: TGTGCCAGCAAATCTGCGGGGGTTTCACCCCTCCACTTT. As protein: CASKSAGVSPLHF.